This entry lists 27 T cell receptor beta chains sequenced from one sample in a study of preoperative IRX-2 immunotherapy in early breast cancer. The data were produced by immunoSEQ multiplex PCR, yet TCRdb's version contains in-frame clones alone and is incomplete. The sample shows 30,000 to 45,000 clones, roughly four fifths of them seen only once. Treatment in this sample: preoperative locoregional IRX-2 cytokine immunotherapy. The sample in question was lymph node tissue, obtained after IRX-2 immunotherapy. These receptors were collected from a human donor with breast cancer.

The CDR3 is CATSLLGLGYGYTF. The CDR3 DNA reads TGCGCCACCAGCCTCTTGGGATTGGGCTATGGCTACACCTTC. The chain carries TRBV10-2 and TRBJ1-2; no definite D call. Trimming shortened V by 10 bases and J by 4 bases, and 19 bases separated the two germline ends. Germline V gives CDR1 WSHSY, CDR2 SAAADI. The CDR3 has 14 residues.

The rearrangement joins TRBV12-5 to TRBJ1-5, with TRBD1 as a possible D gene (5 bases). Between the trimmed V and J ends, which lost 3 bases and 4 bases, there was a span of 13 bases. CDR1 is LGHNT, CDR2 FRNRAP, per germline. The CDR3 extends over 15 amino acids. CDR3 amino acids: CASGFKRGLNQPQHF. The CDR3, as DNA: TGTGCTAGTGGTTTTAAAAGGGGTCTTAATCAGCCCCAGCATTTT.

The chain joins TRBV10-2 to TRBJ1-2; TRBD1 agrees at 10 bases. Germline values: CDR1 WSHSY, CDR2 SAAADI. V gave up 10 bases and J gave up 3 bases; unmatched junction bases: 11. The length of the CDR3 is 15 residues. CDR3 DNA sequence: TGCGCCATTCCGGGACAGGGGTTAAGGGACTATGGCTACACCTTC. Its translation is CAIPGQGLRDYGYTF.

The chain couples TRBV11-3 to TRBJ2-3, with 12 nucleotides matching TRBD2. Trimming at V came to 5 bases and at J to 1 base, leaving 4 bases not matched to a gene. Germline V lookup: CDR1 SGHNT, CDR2 YENEEA. This CDR3 has 16 amino acids. CDR3 protein: CASSIRTSGGTDTQYF. The CDR3 nucleotides read TGTGCCAGCAGCATCAGGACTAGCGGGGGCACAGATACGCAGTATTTT.

The gene calls are TRBV6-8 and TRBJ2-1; 14 bases map to TRBD2. The CDR3 runs to 20 residues. CDR1 and CDR2 from the germline V gene are MNHGY and SAAAGT. The V gene end was trimmed by 6 bases and the J gene end by 0 bases; junction bases not matched to a gene: 13. CDR3 in amino acids: CASRGLGTSGGFSSYNEQFF. The CDR3 coding sequence is TGTGCCAGCAGAGGACTTGGGACTAGCGGGGGTTTTAGCTCCTACAATGAGCAGTTCTTC.

The chain uses TRBV28 and TRBJ1-4, with D possibly being TRBD1 (6 bases). This CDR3 has 13 residues. Germline assignment: CDR1 MDHEN and CDR2 SYDVKM. Between the trimmed V and J ends, which lost 11 bases and 2 bases, there was a span of 12 bases. The DNA for the CDR3 is TGTGCCTCAAAGGGGGGTACTAATGAAAAACTGTTTTTT. This gives the protein CASKGGTNEKLFF.

The chain links TRBV25-1 to TRBJ1-1, with 7 bases matching TRBD1. V was pared by 4 bases and J by 6 bases, with 17 bases of the junction left unmatched. Germline V gene sequence: CDR1 MGHDK, CDR2 SYGVNS. The CDR3 runs 17 residues. CDR3 DNA: TGTGCCAGCAGTGGACTAAGGGCGGTCAGGGGGAGGGCTGAAGCTTTCTTT. Residues: CASSGLRAVRGRAEAFF. Full variable domain (remainder filled in from reference TRBV25-1 and TRBJ1-1): EADIYQTPRYLVIGTGKKITLECSQTMGHDKMYWYQQDPGMELHLIHYSYGVNSTEKGDLSSESTVSRIRTEHFPLTLESARPSHTSQYLCASSGLRAVRGRAEAFFGQGTRLTVV.

The J gene is TRBJ2-7, the V gene TRBV18, with TRBD1 matching over 9 bases. Germline-derived CDR1 and CDR2 are KGHSH and LQKENI. The CDR3 sequence is 15 residues long. After removal of 6 bases from V and 5 bases from J, the junction contained 11 bases not matched to a gene. The CDR3 reads CASSKTRDRENEQYF. The CDR3 DNA sequence: TGTGCCAGCTCCAAAACCCGGGACAGGGAGAACGAGCAGTACTTC.

This chain uses TRBV11-3 with TRBJ2-2, with D possibly matching TRBD1 (6 bases). Germline V gives CDR1 SGHNT, CDR2 YENEEA. The V end was cut by 0 bases, the J end by 6 bases, with 11 bases between. The CDR3 spans 15 residues. The CDR3 is CASSLDLGAAGELFF. The CDR3 region has the DNA TGTGCCAGCAGCTTAGATTTGGGGGCAGCCGGGGAGCTGTTTTTT.

The chain has TRBV30 and TRBJ1-1, with TRBD1 matching over 7 bases. Trimming at V came to 1 base and at J to 2 bases, leaving 1 base not matched to a gene. From germline, CDR1 is GTSNPN and CDR2 SVGIG (reference sequence). The CDR3 covers 13 residues. The CDR3 coding sequence is TGTGCCTGGAGTGGACAGGGAAACACTGAAGCTTTCTTT. The encoded protein is CAWSGQGNTEAFF.

The chain couples TRBV5-1 to TRBJ2-5; perhaps TRBD1 as D (5 bases). The CDR3 consists of 15 residues. V was trimmed by 0 bases and J by 1 base, leaving 10 bases between them. Germline loops: CDR1 SGHRS, CDR2 YFSETQ. The CDR3 DNA follows: TGCGCCAGCAGCTTGGGGGGCGGTACCCAAGAGACCCAGTACTTC. Protein sequence: CASSLGGGTQETQYF.

The rearrangement links TRBV15 to TRBJ1-5, with D possibly matching TRBD1 (6 bases). The V end lost 1 base, the J end lost 5 bases, and 18 bases lay between the germline ends. Germline-derived CDR1 and CDR2 are LNHNV and YYDKDF (reference sequence). The CDR3 loop spans 17 amino acids. The chain's CDR3 is CATSRGGNRVEDQPQHF. In DNA form, the CDR3 reads TGTGCCACCAGCAGAGGTGGGAACAGGGTAGAGGATCAGCCCCAGCATTTT.

The chain links TRBV11-3 to TRBJ1-4; perhaps TRBD1 as D (6 bases). The CDR3 loop spans 19 amino acids. V lost 5 bases and J 2 bases, leaving 24 bases between the germline ends. Germline CDR1 SGHNT, CDR2 YENEEA. Written as DNA, the CDR3 is TGTGCCAGCAGCCTCGATGTCCCGGCCCGAACAGGGACTAATGAAAAACTGTTTTTT. Its translation: CASSLDVPARTGTNEKLFF.

The chain combines TRBV11-3 with TRBJ2-7; unclear D gene. The V and J ends lost 1 base and 2 bases respectively, with 9 bases between them. The CDR3 length is 14 residues. Germline lookup yields CDR1 SGHNT and CDR2 YENEEA. CDR3 loop: CASSLGGNAYEQYF. Here the CDR3 DNA reads TGTGCCAGCAGCTTAGGCGGAAATGCCTACGAGCAGTACTTC.

This clone was recorded a few times. The chain uses TRBV6-8 and TRBJ2-2; the D gene is possibly TRBD2 (5 bases). Per the germline V gene, CDR1 is MNHGY and CDR2 is SAAAGT. Deletions cut 10 bases from V and 1 base from J, with 13 bases between. The CDR3 has 14 residues. This chain's CDR3 is CANAASRNTGELFF. The CDR3 DNA reads as TGTGCCAACGCGGCTAGCCGGAACACCGGGGAGCTGTTTTTT.

V and J are TRBV19 and TRBJ2-7; 13 nucleotides align to TRBD2. Germline V lookup: CDR1 LNHDA, CDR2 SQIVND (reference sequence). The ends lost 4 bases at V and 4 bases at J; junction bases unmatched: 4. The CDR3 runs to 15 residues. The CDR3 here is CASSRLAGGPYEQYF. DNA for the CDR3: TGTGCCAGTAGTAGACTAGCGGGGGGCCCATACGAGCAGTACTTC.

The V and J genes are TRBV11-3 and TRBJ1-4, with D maybe TRBD1 (6 bases). V lost 4 bases, J lost 7 bases, and 16 bases lay in between. The CDR3 totals 15 residues. Germline lookup yields CDR1 SGHNT and CDR2 YENEEA. CDR3 in DNA: TGTGCCAGCAGCTCCATGGGGGGCCACAGTGAAAAACTGTTTTTT. This translates into CASSSMGGHSEKLFF. The whole variable domain, filled in from reference TRBV11-3 and TRBJ1-4, reads EAGVVQSPRYKIIEKKQPVAFWCNPISGHNTLYWYLQNLGQGPELLIRYENEEAVDDSQLPKDRFSAERLKGVDSTLKIQPAELGDSAVYLCASSSMGGHSEKLFFGSGTQLSVL.

The V and J genes are TRBV10-2 and TRBJ2-7; TRBD1 aligns across 8 bases. Germline V CDR1 and CDR2: WSHSY, SAAADI. The junction had 12 bases not matched to a gene; V was cut back by 6 bases and J by 5 bases. This CDR3 has 15 residues. The DNA for the CDR3 is TGCGCCAGCAGGACCGGACAGGGAGGATTCCACGAGCAGTACTTC. Translation gives CASRTGQGGFHEQYF.

The chain is built from TRBV14 and TRBJ2-2; the D gene is possibly TRBD1 (6 bases). The V gene's germline CDR1 is SGHDN and CDR2 FVKESK. This CDR3 spans 15 amino acids. V gave up 4 bases and J gave up 2 bases, with 11 bases separating them. The CDR3 coding sequence is TGTGCCAGCAGCCCGCAGGGGCCTAACACCGGGGAGCTGTTTTTT. Encoded protein: CASSPQGPNTGELFF.

Here the CDR3 reads CASSPRRASSGGLSEQFF. In nucleotides, the CDR3 is TGTGCCAGCTCACCCCGGAGGGCCAGTAGCGGGGGGCTAAGTGAGCAGTTCTTC. The genes are TRBV18 and TRBJ2-1, with 10 bases matching TRBD2. The CDR3 extends over 18 amino acids. J lost 9 bases, V lost 3 bases, and 17 bases had no gene match. The germline V gene encodes CDR1 KGHSH and CDR2 LQKENI.

This chain connects TRBV28 to TRBJ2-7, with D perhaps TRBD1 or TRBD2 (5 bases each). This CDR3 has 15 residues. Germline V gene sequence: CDR1 MDHEN, CDR2 SYDVKM. V gave up 7 bases and J gave up 4 bases, with 20 bases separating them. The chain's CDR3 is CASTRHGATFYEQYF. The CDR3 DNA reads TGTGCCAGCACCCGCCACGGGGCGACATTTTACGAGCAGTACTTC.

This chain joins TRBV11-3 and TRBJ2-5; 11 bases agree with TRBD1. Germline V gene lookup returns CDR1 SGHNT and CDR2 YENEEA. V gave up 3 bases and J gave up 4 bases; unmatched junction bases: 4. This CDR3 comprises 15 residues. The CDR3 spells CASSLAGTGGETQYF. CDR3 in DNA: TGTGCCAGCAGCTTGGCCGGGACAGGGGGAGAGACCCAGTACTTC.

The chain couples TRBV11-3 to TRBJ1-5; 7 nucleotides agree with TRBD1. There are 16 residues in the CDR3. V was pared by 4 bases and J by 6 bases, with 12 bases of the junction left unmatched. The germline gives CDR1 SGHNT, CDR2 YENEEA. The CDR3 nucleotides read TGTGCCAGCAGCTCAGGGGGTTGGTCTCTCAGTCAGCCCCAGCATTTT. This sequence encodes CASSSGGWSLSQPQHF.

The rearrangement links TRBV5-1 to TRBJ1-4; D is unresolved. Germline CDR1 reads SGHRS; CDR2 reads YFSETQ. Trimming pared 2 bases from V and 7 bases from J, leaving 18 bases between. CDR3 length: 16 amino acids. CDR3 sequence reads: CASSFGQAPITEKLFF. CDR3 sequence (DNA): TGCGCCAGCAGCTTTGGGCAGGCGCCGATCACTGAAAAACTGTTTTTT.

The chain recombines TRBV6-8 with TRBJ1-1; 7 nucleotides agree with TRBD1. This CDR3 comprises 14 residues. With 0 bases clipped from V and 4 bases from J, the junction kept 2 bases outside the gene matches. In germline, CDR1 is MNHGY, CDR2 SAAAGT. This CDR3 reads CASSYSTGSTEAFF. CDR3 nucleotide sequence: TGTGCCAGCAGTTACTCGACAGGGTCCACTGAAGCTTTCTTT.

This chain uses TRBV23-1 with TRBJ2-5; D may be TRBD1 or TRBD2 (5 bases each). TRBV23-1 is identified as an open reading frame with a role that is uncertain. The ends were cut back, 6 bases at V and 2 bases at J, with 22 bases in the middle. CDR3 size: 17 residues. CDR3: CASSQGAGSSEQETQYF. As DNA, the CDR3 is TGCGCCAGCAGCCAAGGGGCTGGGAGTAGCGAACAAGAGACCCAGTACTTC.

The J gene is TRBJ2-1, the V gene TRBV11-3; 10 bases fit TRBD1. The germline CDR1 and CDR2 sequences are SGHNT and YENEEA. With 3 bases clipped from V and 8 bases from J, the junction kept 10 bases outside the gene matches. This CDR3 comprises 16 residues. The DNA for the CDR3 is TGTGCCAGCAGCTTGGCCGGACAGGGGGTTTGGGATGAGCAGTTCTTC. Translating gives CASSLAGQGVWDEQFF.